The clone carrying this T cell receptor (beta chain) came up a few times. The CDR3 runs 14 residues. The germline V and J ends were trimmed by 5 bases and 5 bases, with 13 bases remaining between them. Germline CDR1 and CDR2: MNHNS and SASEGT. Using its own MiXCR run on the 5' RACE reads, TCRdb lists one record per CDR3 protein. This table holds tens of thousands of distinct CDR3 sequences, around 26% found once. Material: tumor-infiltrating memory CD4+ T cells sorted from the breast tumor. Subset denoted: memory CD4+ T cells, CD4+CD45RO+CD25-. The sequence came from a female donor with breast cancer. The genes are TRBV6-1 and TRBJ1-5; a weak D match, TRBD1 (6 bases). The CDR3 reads CASSRGGEYQPQHF. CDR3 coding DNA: TGTGCCAGCAGTAGGGGGGGAGAATATCAGCCCCAGCATTTT.